A selection of T cell receptor beta chains follows, all from one sample in a study of blood T cells in healthy people across ages. TCRdb redid the calling of the 5' RACE reads with MiXCR, one entry per CDR3 protein. The table lists 710,000 or so distinct CDR3 sequences, 22% of them singletons. The sequencing input was blood. These receptor sequences come from an older man in good health. CDR3s include the opening cysteine and the closing phenylalanine or tryptophan. A D gene is named only where the DNA matches it firmly. Clone size appears in some rows only: once, few, many, or a class for an expanded clone.

clone_size d_call j_call v_call cdr3_nt cdr3_aa
few NA TRBJ2-5 TRBV18 TGTGCCAGCTCGTCAGGGTTCCAAGAGACCCAGTACTTC CASSSGFQETQYF
few NA TRBJ2-1 TRBV9 TGTGCCAGCAGCGTCGCAATCGATGAGCAGTTCTTC CASSVAIDEQFF
few TRBD1 TRBJ1-6 TRBV20-1 TGCAGTGCTAGAGAGACGGGACAGTATAATTCACCCCTCCACTTT CSARETGQYNSPLHF
few NA TRBJ2-1 TRBV11-2 TGTGCCAGCAGCTTAGATCTAGACAACAATGAGCAGTTCTTC CASSLDLDNNEQFF
NA NA TRBJ1-1 TRBV7-6 TGTGCCAGCAGCTTCCCCGAAGGGAGATGTACTGAAGCTTTCTTT CASSFPEGRCTEAFF
NA TRBD1 TRBJ1-6 TRBV20-1 TGCAGTGCTACCTACAGGGGCCCTAATTCACCCCTCCACTTT CSATYRGPNSPLHF
few NA TRBJ1-2 TRBV29-1 TGCAGCGCGGCCGGGGGTGATGGCTACACCTTC CSAAGGDGYTF
NA TRBD2 TRBJ2-3 TRBV6-4 TGTGCCAGCAGTGACATCGCAGTGGTAGCGGGGCGGAATACGCAGTATTTT CASSDIAVVAGRNTQYF
NA NA TRBJ1-4 TRBV20-1 TGCAGTGCTAGGACCGGGACCATAACAACTAATGAAAAACTGTTTTTT CSARTGTITTNEKLFF
NA NA TRBJ1-2 TRBV5-1 TGCGCCAGCAGCTTGTACGATAACTATGGCTACACCTTC CASSLYDNYGYTF
NA TRBD2 TRBJ2-1 TRBV2 TGTGCCACCAAAGGACTAGCGGGGGGAAATGAGCAGTTCTTC CATKGLAGGNEQFF
NA NA TRBJ1-5 TRBV24-1 TGTGCCACCAGTGATCCACGGAGTAAGCAGCCCCAGCATTTT CATSDPRSKQPQHF
NA TRBD2 TRBJ2-2 TRBV3-1 TGTGCCAGCAGCCCCTCGACTAGCGGGACCGGGGAGCTGTTTTTT CASSPSTSGTGELFF
few NA TRBJ2-3 TRBV10-3 TGTGCCATCAGTGGGTACGCAGATACGCAGTATTTT CAISGYADTQYF
few TRBD1 TRBJ1-6 TRBV5-5 TGTGCCAGCAGCAAGGGACAGGGCTCTAATTCACCCCTCCACTTT CASSKGQGSNSPLHF